This record looks at one T cell receptor (beta chain) sequence and its context. There is no known antigen for this receptor. The input lacks base qualities; no much larger clone sits a single base away. The entry originates in a study of OX40 agonist ivuxolimab in advanced cancers. For the study in its entirety: Ivuxolimab was a fully human IgG2 agonistic monoclonal antibody targeting the costimulatory receptor OX40 (CD134). Intravenous ivuxolimab was administered to patients every 2 weeks at six dose levels: 0.01, 0.1, 0.3, 1.5, 3 and 10 mg/kg. Of the roughly 50 dose-escalation patients, hepatocellular carcinoma was present in approximately 20, melanoma in approximately 15, renal cell carcinoma in 9 and head and neck cancer in 9. In the dose-escalation cohort, roughly 82% of patients were male, and the mean age was approximately 60 years with a range of roughly 20 to 80. Patients were allowed to have had prior anti-PD-1, anti-PD-L1 or anti-CTLA-4 therapy, and less than 45% of the dose-escalation patients had previously received checkpoint inhibitors. Partial responses occurred in three dose-escalation patients, of whom one had hepatocellular carcinoma and two had cutaneous melanoma. Peripheral TCRbeta sequencing aimed to test whether ivuxolimab altered TCR sequence diversity and caused clonal T-cell expansion. The paper reports the monotherapy dose-escalation portion (N of about 50 patients) of the phase I ivuxolimab trial. Broader findings and caveats from the paper: Clonal expansion of both CD4+ and CD8+ blood T cells was observed from baseline to week 6 at doses 0.1 to 3.0 mg/kg. Low levels of normalized T-cell clonal expansion were also seen in some patients who did not respond. After ivuxolimab, CD8+ T cells had more expanded clones than CD4+ T cells on average. In the 0.1-3.0 mg/kg groups, partial responders had among the lowest normalized peripheral clonal expansion, particularly in CD8+ T cells. The antigen specificity of the peripheral T cells that underwent clonal expansion was not determined.

Patients with autoimmune disease history or receiving systemic immunosuppression were excluded from the trial. Peripheral blood for TCR sequencing was collected from all dose cohorts at baseline, on cycle 4 day 1, and on cycle 7 day 1. The samples were drawn from a first-in-human, open-label, multicenter phase I dose-escalation trial of ivuxolimab. Adults with locally advanced or metastatic melanoma, renal cell carcinoma, hepatocellular carcinoma or head and neck squamous cell carcinoma were enrolled in the trial. Before TCR sequencing, CD4+ and CD8+ T cells were separately sorted from peripheral blood. The CDR3, cysteine through phenylalanine, is 16 amino acids long. CDR3 DNA only is kept here, 48 bases in frame from base 1. Trimming at the junction amounts to 5 bases on V and 0 bases on J, and the germline ends lie 14 bases apart. CDR1 and CDR2 are drawn from the germline V gene: SGHTA, FQGTGA.

To sequence the TCRbeta CDR3 region, genomic DNA was isolated from the sorted cells. The immunoSEQ Assay was used for sequencing of TCRbeta CDR3 regions. Entries here come from immuneACCESS through TCRdb and include only in-frame sequences with V and J called. Some clones fail to appear in such tables; in the studies checked, an unresolved V gene covers under half of the shortfall, and the cause of the remainder is unknown. The sample contains tens of thousands of clones, roughly 85% of them found a single time. 2% of the sample is taken by the ten largest. The chain was built from TRBV7-3 and TRBJ1-3; the D gene remains uncertain. The TCR sequence derives from an adult with an advanced solid tumor such as melanoma, head and neck, liver or kidney cancer. Sequenced material: CD4+ or CD8+ T cells sorted from blood, taken in a trial of the OX40 agonist ivuxolimab. This receptor has the CDR3 CASSRNGASSGNTIYF. The DNA sequence is given as TGTGCCAGCAGCAGAAACGGAGCCTCCTCTGGAAACACCATATATTTT.